The clone carrying this TCR beta chain was recorded once. Its cognate antigen is unknown. CDR3 length equals 18 residues. Germline V lookup: CDR1 SGHNT, CDR2 YYREEE (reference sequence). After removal of 4 bases from V and 0 bases from J, the junction contained 12 bases not matched to a gene. This record comes from a study of identical twins. Points from the study as a whole: The authors noted that invariant MAIT and iNKT cells could partly confound zero-insertion analyses. Surplus twin overlap in beta out-of-frame sequences was less pronounced. Conclusions were based on cross-sectional statistical analysis, without following the same donors.

The authors used template switching to add a universal primer site and gave cDNA unique molecular identifiers. TCRdb reprocessed the 5' RACE reads with MiXCR, giving one entry per CDR3 protein. Altogether a few hundred thousand distinct CDR3 sequences are present, roughly 10% being singletons, with the ten largest covering under 7.5%. This sample also appeared in a second study, on yellow fever vaccine responses in identical twins.

Sequencing used CD8+ T cells sorted from blood. This TCR came from a woman younger than 30 in good health. J is TRBJ1-2 and V is TRBV5-4; 10 bases match TRBD1. CDR3 in amino acids: CASSLGGQGIFSNYGYTF. CDR3 DNA: TGTGCCAGCAGCCTTGGGGGACAGGGGATTTTTTCTAACTATGGCTACACCTTC.